One and the same sample provided the 14 T cell receptor beta chains below, sequenced in a study of T cell responses to AZD1222 COVID-19 vaccine. Sequencing used immunoSEQ multiplex PCR; TCRdb keeps in-frame clones, though not all of them. The table lists 96,000 or so clones, 89% of them singletons. This sample comprised peripheral blood, obtained on day 0 of AZD1222 vaccination. Receptors were obtained from an adult in good health.

The gene calls are TRBV5-1 and TRBJ1-4; D gene ambiguous. Germline lookup yields CDR1 SGHRS and CDR2 YFSETQ. This CDR3 is built from 14 residues. Trimming left V 4 bases short and J 2 bases short, with 9 bases between. The CDR3 nucleotides read TGCGCCAGCAGCCGGCTGGGCACTAATGAAAAACTGTTTTTT. The encoded protein is CASSRLGTNEKLFF.

The chain recombines TRBV18 with TRBJ1-5; TRBD1 might be the D (5 bases). Trimming pared 0 bases from V and 7 bases from J, leaving 7 bases between. The CDR3 is 13 amino acids. Per the germline V gene, CDR1 is KGHSH and CDR2 is LQKENI. The CDR3 here is CASSPPGVQPQHF. CDR3 DNA sequence: TGTGCCAGCTCACCACCGGGGGTGCAGCCCCAGCATTTT. Supplemented by reference TRBV18 and TRBJ1-5, the full variable domain reads NAGVMQNPRHLVRRRGQEARLRCSPMKGHSHVYWYRQLPEEGLKFMVYLQKENIIDESGMPKERFSAEFPKEGPSILRIQQVVRGDSAAYFCASSPPGVQPQHFGDGTRLSIL.

This chain links TRBV6-5 with TRBJ1-3, with 12 bases identical to TRBD1. V lost 6 bases and J lost 6; bases outside the gene matches: 6. There are 15 residues in the CDR3. Germline V gene lookup returns CDR1 MNHEY and CDR2 SVGAGI. The CDR3 DNA is TGTGCCAGCAGAGGGGACAGGGGGCTAGTAAACACCATATATTTT. This translates into CASRGDRGLVNTIYF.

The genes are TRBV28 and TRBJ2-7; D is unresolved. The germline V gene encodes CDR1 MDHEN and CDR2 SYDVKM. Between the trimmed V and J ends, which lost 1 base and 1 base, there was a span of 8 bases. The CDR3 is 14 amino acids. CDR3 sequence: CASSLSAASYEQYF. The CDR3 nucleotides read TGTGCCAGCAGTTTATCGGCAGCATCCTACGAGCAGTACTTC.

The J gene is TRBJ2-7, the V gene TRBV27, with D perhaps matching TRBD1 (5 bases). Per germline, CDR1 MNHEY and CDR2 SMNVEV (reference sequence). This CDR3 region has 14 residues. V lost 8 bases and J 0 bases, leaving 14 bases between the germline ends. CDR3 coding DNA: TGTGCCAGCCGGTTTAGACAGTTCTCCTACGAGCAGTACTTC. Protein product: CASRFRQFSYEQYF.

This clone appeared once. The V gene is TRBV10-1, the J gene TRBJ2-7; D ambiguous. V lost 6 bases to trimming and J lost 3 bases, with 3 bases between them. Germline-derived CDR1 and CDR2 are WNHNN and SYGVQD (reference sequence). The CDR3 totals 10 residues. The CDR3 bases are TGCGCCAGCAGGTTCTACGAGCAGTACTTC. Its translation: CASRFYEQYF.

This rearrangement joins TRBV2 to TRBJ2-3; 8 bases are shared with TRBD1. From germline, CDR1 is SNHLY and CDR2 FYNNEI. The junction had 16 bases not matched to a gene; V was cut back by 6 bases and J by 5 bases. The CDR3 covers 17 residues. The CDR3 DNA sequence: TGTGCCAGCAGCGCCCGGACAGGGATTAGCTTGGAAGATACGCAGTATTTT. It translates to CASSARTGISLEDTQYF. The complete variable domain, with remaining parts taken from reference TRBV2 and TRBJ2-3, reads EPEVTQTPSHQVTQMGQEVILRCVPISNHLYFYWYRQILGQKVEFLVSFYNNEISEKSEIFDDQFSVERPDGSNFTLKIRSTKLEDSAMYFCASSARTGISLEDTQYFGPGTRLTVL.

The chain is built from TRBV6-1 and TRBJ1-2; possible D gene TRBD1, 6 bases. V lost 3 bases, J lost 7 bases, and 15 bases lay in between. The CDR3 spans 14 residues. Germline V gives CDR1 MNHNS, CDR2 SASEGT. For the CDR3, the DNA is TGTGCCAGCAGTGATCGGTCCAGGGGCTCTGGCTACACCTTC. This sequence encodes CASSDRSRGSGYTF.

The CDR3 DNA sequence: TGTGCCAGCAACCGGGTCCAGCTGTATGGCTACACCTTC. Protein product: CASNRVQLYGYTF. The rearrangement joins TRBV28 to TRBJ1-2; D gene uncertain. CDR1 and CDR2 from the germline V gene are MDHEN and SYDVKM. CDR3 length equals 13 residues. Trimming took off 7 bases at V and 5 bases at J, with 14 bases between the two ends.

This chain uses TRBV5-6 with TRBJ1-3; D is undetermined. The CDR3 runs 12 residues. The germline V and J ends were trimmed by 4 bases and 0 bases, with 2 bases remaining between them. CDR1 is SGHDT, CDR2 YYEEEE, per germline. CDR3: CASSLSGNTIYF. In DNA, the CDR3 is TGTGCCAGCAGCCTCTCTGGAAACACCATATATTTT.

V usage is TRBV24-1 and J usage is TRBJ2-3; TRBD1 might be the D (6 bases). CDR1 is KGHDR, CDR2 SFDVKD, per germline. The CDR3 is 14 residues long. V was clipped by 4 bases and J by 6 bases, with 13 bases between them. As DNA, the CDR3 is TGTGCCACCAGTGAGGATGTGAGGGGGGATACGCAGTATTTT. Amino acids: CATSEDVRGDTQYF.

V is TRBV2 and J is TRBJ2-5, with 13 positions matching TRBD2. CDR1 and CDR2 from the germline V gene are SNHLY and FYNNEI. V lost 8 bases and J lost 5; bases outside the gene matches: 5. The CDR3 loop spans 14 amino acids. The CDR3 DNA is TGTGCCAGCCGTACTAGCGGGGGGGCCGAGACCCAGTACTTC. Translation: CASRTSGGAETQYF.

This chain connects TRBV11-3 to TRBJ2-2; D may correspond to TRBD1 or TRBD2 (6 bases each). This CDR3 contains 17 residues. The germline V and J ends were trimmed by 5 bases and 3 bases, with 19 bases remaining between them. Germline-derived CDR1 and CDR2 are SGHNT and YENEEA. The CDR3 sequence is CASSEGGGASYTGELFF. Here the CDR3 DNA reads TGTGCCAGCAGCGAGGGGGGCGGGGCATCGTACACCGGGGAGCTGTTTTTT.

The V and J genes are TRBV2 and TRBJ2-1; TRBD1 matches 11 bases. Germline trimming cut 6 bases from V and 7 bases from J; bases unmatched to any gene: 2. CDR1 and CDR2 (germline): SNHLY, FYNNEI. CDR3 size: 13 residues. Written as DNA, the CDR3 is TGTGCCAGCAGGAGGGACAGGGGGAATGAGCAGTTCTTC. This encodes CASRRDRGNEQFF.